The source of this TCR beta chain is a study of a mutant IDH1 vaccine in newly diagnosed glioma. At the level of the study: The sex distribution of treated patients was about 62% male and roughly 38% female, with a mean age of roughly 40 years. Previous care, which was radiotherapy, temozolomide, or both, most often involved both.

As for this clone: Its antigen remains unidentified. Other DNA sequences of this sample code for an identical CDR3.

Assay used: immunoSEQ multiplex PCR; TCRdb lists only in-frame clones, some missing. Altogether around 85,000 clones are present, 85% being singletons, with the ten largest covering 2% to 2.5%. Study observations and caveats: It was approximately 93% of patients that developed vaccine-induced immune responses.

This sample's time point: week 23, last vaccination. Each dose of the vaccine consisted of 300 ug of mutant IDH1 20-mer peptide, with topical imiquimod. CDR3 size: 17 residues. Germline CDR1 and CDR2: LNHNV and YYDKDF (reference sequence). The J segment lost 4 bases and the V segment lost 0 bases, leaving 9 bases of the junction unmatched. The source material was PBMCs, sampled from a glioma patient whose treatment included an IDH1 peptide vaccine. The TCR was taken from a man aged 25-45 years with glioma. Some clones in this sample may be carry-over from other donors' samples. The V and J genes are TRBV15 and TRBJ1-5, with 7 bases fitting TRBD1. The CDR3 region is CATSRDRVGRGNQPQHF. CDR3 bases: TGTGCCACCAGCAGAGATCGGGTAGGCAGGGGGAATCAGCCCCAGCATTTT.